The 17 T cell receptor beta chains in this list originate from one sample, sequenced in a study of blood T cell repertoires in COVID-19. Using immunoSEQ multiplex PCR, the repertoire was profiled, and TCRdb retains in-frame clones only, with some absent. The repertoire holds tens of thousands of clones, with about nine tenths as singletons. Sequenced sample: peripheral blood. Receptors were obtained from a man aged 60 to 69 with active COVID-19.

The J gene is TRBJ2-1, the V gene TRBV5-1, with D maybe TRBD1 (6 bases). From germline, CDR1 is SGHRS and CDR2 YFSETQ. The CDR3 is made up of 15 amino acids. V was clipped by 3 bases and J by 4 bases, with 14 bases between them. As DNA, the CDR3 is TGCGCCAGCAGCTCCTACAGGGCCCTTTACAATGAGCAGTTCTTC. This translates into CASSSYRALYNEQFF.

V and J are TRBV19 and TRBJ1-1, with D unclear. The CDR3 sequence is 15 residues long. V lost 3 bases and J 0 bases, leaving 11 bases between the germline ends. Looked up from germline, CDR1 is LNHDA and CDR2 is SQIVND (reference sequence). As DNA, the CDR3 is TGTGCCAGTAGTATCGAAGAGGGTATGAACACTGAAGCTTTCTTT. Its translation: CASSIEEGMNTEAFF.

This clone has just one count. The V gene is TRBV29-1, the J gene TRBJ1-2; 8 nucleotides line up with TRBD1. CDR1 SQVTM and CDR2 ANQGSEA come from the germline V gene. The CDR3 length is 15 residues. The V gene end was trimmed by 7 bases and the J gene end by 5 bases; junction bases not matched to a gene: 15. This chain's CDR3 is CSASPSGQDPYGYTF. In DNA, the CDR3 is TGCAGCGCGAGTCCCTCGGGACAGGATCCTTATGGCTACACCTTC.

The J gene is TRBJ1-6, the V gene TRBV9; 7 bases agree with TRBD1. The CDR3 totals 14 residues. Germline V gene lookup returns CDR1 SGDLS and CDR2 YYNGEE. V lost 1 base and J lost 7; bases outside the gene matches: 2. The CDR3 is CASSVSQGNSPLHF. CDR3 nucleotides: TGTGCCAGCAGCGTATCACAGGGGAATTCACCCCTCCACTTT.

This clone was found a few times. V is TRBV11-2 and J is TRBJ2-7, with TRBD1 as a possible D gene (5 bases). Trimming left V 6 bases short and J 7 bases short, with 25 bases between. This CDR3 spans 16 amino acids. Germline CDR1 is SGHAT and CDR2 is FQNNGV. The CDR3 protein is CASRIPVGVLSGEQYF. In nucleotides, the CDR3 is TGTGCCAGCAGAATCCCTGTAGGGGTTCTTTCGGGTGAGCAGTACTTC.

The chain joins TRBV28 to TRBJ1-2, with TRBD1 identical over 8 bases. Looked up from germline, CDR1 is MDHEN and CDR2 is SYDVKM. There are 12 residues in the CDR3. V was clipped by 8 bases and J by 5 bases; unmatched bases: 4. Written as DNA, the CDR3 is TGTGCCAGCGGGGGACAGGTATATGGCTACACCTTC. It codes for CASGGQVYGYTF.

The chain uses TRBV7-9 and TRBJ1-1, with D tentatively TRBD1 (5 bases). This CDR3 is 15 amino acids long. Trimming removed 4 bases from V and 1 base from J, with 13 bases in between. Germline loops: CDR1 SEHNR, CDR2 FQNEAQ (reference sequence). The CDR3 DNA is TGTGCCAGCAGCTCCTTGCCTAGGGGGAACACTGAAGCTTTCTTT. The encoded protein is CASSSLPRGNTEAFF.

The chain carries TRBV7-9 and TRBJ2-7, with a weak D call TRBD2 (6 bases). Trimming removed 4 bases at V and 3 bases at J, with 16 bases between. This CDR3 region has 15 residues. Germline values: CDR1 SEHNR, CDR2 FQNEAQ (reference sequence). The CDR3 protein is CASSSFRDSYYEQYF. The CDR3 DNA is TGTGCCAGCAGCTCTTTCCGGGACTCATACTACGAGCAGTACTTC.

V gene TRBV19 combines with J gene TRBJ2-2; TRBD2 matches 9 bases. The V and J ends lost 8 bases and 7 bases, in that order; junction bases with no gene match: 23. The V gene's germline CDR1 is LNHDA and CDR2 SQIVND (reference sequence). The CDR3 covers 19 residues. CDR3 protein: CASGIGLKGGLARNGELFF. CDR3 nucleotides: TGTGCCAGTGGAATCGGACTGAAGGGGGGACTAGCACGGAACGGGGAGCTGTTTTTT.

The sample holds one count of this clone. The chain recombines TRBV28 with TRBJ2-7; maybe TRBD2 (6 bases). CDR3 length equals 13 residues. The V gene lost 10 bases and the J gene lost 7 bases, with 20 bases spanning the gap. Germline assignment: CDR1 MDHEN and CDR2 SYDVKM. The CDR3 protein is CATLDRERVEQYF. The CDR3 DNA is TGTGCCACCCTCGATCGGGAGAGGGTAGAGCAGTACTTC.

The chain combines TRBV11-2 with TRBJ1-1; D unresolved. Trimming left V 4 bases short and J 0 bases short, with 9 bases between. CDR1 is SGHAT and CDR2 is FQNNGV in the germline V gene. This CDR3 has 14 amino acids. CDR3 sequence (DNA): TGTGCCAGCAGCTCCCTCGGTATGAACACTGAAGCTTTCTTT. It codes for CASSSLGMNTEAFF.

The J gene is TRBJ2-1, the V gene TRBV7-3; 10 bases are shared with TRBD2. The germline V gene encodes CDR1 SGHTA and CDR2 FQGTGA. The CDR3 spans 15 residues. J gave up 7 bases and V 5 bases, and 8 bases lay outside the gene matches. As DNA, the CDR3 is TGTGCCAGCAGCCCTCTAGCGGGAGAAGGGAATGAGCAGTTCTTC. This sequence encodes CASSPLAGEGNEQFF.

The CDR3: CASSLYGTSTMKKFF. Here the CDR3 DNA reads TGTGCCAGCAGCTTGTACGGGACTAGTACAATGAAGAAGTTCTTC. The chain recombines TRBV5-8 with TRBJ2-1, with 8 positions matching TRBD2. This CDR3 contains 15 residues. CDR1 is SGHTS and CDR2 is YDEGEE in the germline V gene. With 1 base clipped from V and 14 bases from J, the junction kept 14 bases outside the gene matches.

V usage is TRBV5-6 and J usage is TRBJ1-4; possibly TRBD1 for D (6 bases). Looked up from germline, CDR1 is SGHDT and CDR2 is YYEEEE. Trimming pared 4 bases from V and 2 bases from J, leaving 15 bases between. The CDR3 runs 16 residues. The CDR3 DNA is TGTGCCAGCAGCAGCAACAGGGTATGGACTAATGAAAAACTGTTTTTT. Protein product: CASSSNRVWTNEKLFF.

This clone appeared a single time. This chain links TRBV6-5 with TRBJ1-1; TRBD1 is a possible D gene (6 bases). The CDR3 is 13 amino acids. CDR1 and CDR2 (germline): MNHEY, SVGAGI. The V and J ends lost 9 bases and 0 bases respectively, with 11 bases between them. CDR3 residues: CASGQTMNTEAFF. The CDR3 DNA is TGTGCCAGTGGACAGACAATGAACACTGAAGCTTTCTTT.

This clone was detected once. The gene calls are TRBV7-3 and TRBJ1-2, with D perhaps matching TRBD1 (6 bases). V lost 5 bases, J lost 5 bases, and 12 bases lay in between. Germline V gene sequence: CDR1 SGHTA, CDR2 FQGTGA. This CDR3 contains 13 residues. The DNA of the CDR3 is TGTGCCAGCAGCCTGGGTGGGACATATGGCTACACCTTC. It translates to CASSLGGTYGYTF. The entire variable domain, with the rest obtained from reference TRBV7-3 and TRBJ1-2, is as follows: GAGVSQTPSNKVTEKGKYVELRCDPISGHTALYWYRQSLGQGPEFLIYFQGTGAADDSGLPNDRFFAVRPEGSVSTLKIQRTERGDSAVYLCASSLGGTYGYTFGSGTRLTVV.

The chain recombines TRBV29-1 with TRBJ2-7, with TRBD1 matching 9 bases. Trimming took 5 bases from V and 2 from J; bases not matched to a gene: 7. Germline loops: CDR1 SQVTM, CDR2 ANQGSEA. The CDR3 spans 14 residues. CDR3 bases: TGCAGCGTTAAAGCGGGACAGGGTGCCTACGAGCAGTACTTC. Translated, it gives CSVKAGQGAYEQYF.